These 17 T cell receptor beta chains were sequenced from one sample in a study of spatial heterogeneity in lung cancer (dated by TCRdb to between 2018 and 2021). The library came from 5' RACE. The run used a NextSeq 500. TCRdb redid the processing of the public reads, applying fastp at Q25 and MiXCR, and retained in-frame beta chains. Merged by CDR3 protein, the rows form single entries marked with the most common genes and DNA. The sample contains 40,000 or so distinct CDR3 sequences, about 10% of them found a single time. About a sixth of the sample is held by the ten biggest clonotypes. The time point label here, explained by the study, means: blood at routine non-recurrence follow-up after resection. The material was PBMCs, obtained at follow-up. The receptors come from a female donor with early-stage non-small cell lung cancer.

V usage is TRBV2 and J usage is TRBJ2-3; 13 bases fit TRBD2. Germline CDR1 reads SNHLY; CDR2 reads FYNNEI. V gave up 6 bases and J gave up 5 bases; unmatched junction bases: 5. This CDR3 is 15 amino acids long. The CDR3 here is CASRAGTSGKDTQYF. The CDR3 DNA reads as TGTGCCAGCAGAGCCGGGACTAGCGGGAAAGATACGCAGTATTTT.

This clonotype was found a few times. The rearrangement joins TRBV9 to TRBJ2-5; no firm D call. V shed 0 bases and J shed 1 base, with 4 bases lying between them. Germline CDR1 SGDLS, CDR2 YYNGEE. The CDR3 spans 13 residues. This CDR3 is CASSVDTQETQYF. The DNA of the CDR3 is TGTGCCAGCAGCGTAGACACCCAAGAGACCCAGTACTTC.

A note on this clonotype: This clone may be a read error of a much larger clone one base away. The chain employs TRBV3-1 and TRBJ2-3; D gene unclear. Germline values: CDR1 LGHDT, CDR2 YNNKEL (reference sequence). This CDR3 has 15 amino acids. CDR3 DNA sequence: TGTGCCGGCAGCCAGTTGGGTTCTAGCACAGATACGCAGTATTTT. It is translated as CAGSQLGSSTDTQYF.

This clonotype was counted at least ten times. V is TRBV7-3 and J is TRBJ1-1; no clear D gene. The germline gives CDR1 SGHTA, CDR2 FQGTGA. V was clipped by 5 bases and J by 8 bases, with 15 bases between them. The CDR3 is 13 residues long. DNA for the CDR3: TGTGCCAGCAGCCCCCCCGGAAGTAAGGAAGCTTTCTTT. It codes for CASSPPGSKEAFF.

The chain combines TRBV20-1 with TRBJ2-7; D unclear. CDR3 length equals 13 residues. Trimming removed 4 bases at V and 0 bases at J, with 10 bases between. Germline values: CDR1 DFQATT, CDR2 SNEGSKA (reference sequence). The CDR3 DNA follows: TGCAGTGCTATAGGGCAGAACTCCTACGAGCAGTACTTC. This codes for CSAIGQNSYEQYF.

The gene calls are TRBV11-2 and TRBJ1-2; TRBD1 aligns across 10 bases. Germline V gives CDR1 SGHAT, CDR2 FQNNGV. Trimming removed 3 bases from V and 3 bases from J; junction bases left unmatched: 4. This CDR3 is built from 15 residues. The CDR3 DNA sequence: TGTGCCAGCAGCTTTATGGGGACAGGGGACTATGGCTACACCTTC. This gives the protein CASSFMGTGDYGYTF.

The V and J genes are TRBV12-3 or TRBV12-4 and TRBJ1-2; no clear D. The CDR3 consists of 11 residues. V was shortened by 8 bases and J by 4 bases, with 8 bases between the two germline ends. This CDR3 reads CASGRIYGYTF. The CDR3 nucleotides read TGTGCCAGCGGACGGATCTATGGCTACACCTTC.

This clonotype was seen a few times. The CDR3 region has the DNA TGCAGTGCTAAAATCGGTTCTTTAGAGCAGTACTTC. Translated: CSAKIGSLEQYF. The chain links TRBV20-1 to TRBJ2-7; D gene unclear. Trimming took 4 bases from V and 7 from J, leaving 14 bases between them. CDR1 and CDR2 from the germline V gene are DFQATT and SNEGSKA (reference sequence). This CDR3 is 12 amino acids long.

The J gene is TRBJ2-2, the V gene TRBV28; D is possibly TRBD1 or TRBD2 (5 bases each). In germline, CDR1 is MDHEN, CDR2 SYDVKM. Trimming removed 7 bases at V and 4 bases at J, with 13 bases between. The CDR3 covers 14 residues. For the CDR3, the DNA is TGTGCCAGCACCGCAGGGAGATTCACCGGGGAGCTGTTTTTT. Its protein is CASTAGRFTGELFF.

The table lists this clonotype with many counts. V and J are TRBV9 and TRBJ2-5, with D possibly being TRBD1 or TRBD2 (5 bases each). Germline V gene lookup returns CDR1 SGDLS and CDR2 YYNGEE. Trimming took 4 bases from V and 4 from J, leaving 14 bases between them. This CDR3 region has 14 residues. DNA of the CDR3: TGTGCCAGCAGCCTAGAGGGGCTGGGAGAGACCCAGTACTTC. Amino acids: CASSLEGLGETQYF.

This clonotype has ten or more counts. The chain recombines TRBV29-1 with TRBJ2-7, with a weak D call TRBD2 (5 bases). The ends were cut back, 1 base at V and 6 bases at J, with 7 bases in the middle. CDR1 and CDR2 from the germline V gene are SQVTM and ANQGSEA. This CDR3 has 11 amino acids. The CDR3 DNA reads TGCAGCGTTGAAGGCGGGCGCGAGCAGTACTTC. It is translated as CSVEGGREQYF.

With respect to this clonotype: It may be a read error: a sequence one base away is much more abundant. The rearrangement joins TRBV7-9 to TRBJ2-5, with D tentatively TRBD2 (6 bases). Germline-derived CDR1 and CDR2 are SEHNR and FQNEAQ (reference sequence). The length of the CDR3 is 15 residues. CDR3 region: CASSLDAGRSESQYF. CDR3 coding DNA: TGTGCCAGCAGCTTAGATGCGGGACGCTCGGAGAGCCAGTACTTC.

About this clonotype: This may stem from a read error, because a much larger clone lies one nucleotide away. The J gene is TRBJ1-5, the V gene TRBV19; D is unclear. The germline V gene encodes CDR1 LNHDA and CDR2 SQIVND (reference sequence). CDR3 length: 13 residues. V was pared by 2 bases and J by 4 bases, with 6 bases between. Here the CDR3 reads CASSICENQPQHF. The CDR3 bases are TGTGCCAGTAGTATATGTGAAAATCAGCCCCAGCATTTT.

J is TRBJ1-4 and V is TRBV3-1, with TRBD1 matching over 10 bases. This CDR3 is built from 17 residues. Germline V gene sequence: CDR1 LGHDT, CDR2 YNNKEL (reference sequence). V was clipped by 0 bases and J by 5 bases; unmatched bases: 6. CDR3 DNA sequence: TGTGCCAGCAGCCAAGACCCGCCGGACAGGGGGAATGAAAAACTGTTTTTT. It specifies CASSQDPPDRGNEKLFF.

The chain combines TRBV20-1 with TRBJ1-3; maybe TRBD1 (5 bases). The CDR3 has 15 amino acids. Trimming took 5 bases from V and 4 from J, leaving 18 bases between them. Germline CDR1 and CDR2: DFQATT and SNEGSKA (reference sequence). CDR3 sequence (DNA): TGCAGTGCTGATTGGGTGGGGGACTCCGGAAACACCATATATTTT. Protein sequence: CSADWVGDSGNTIYF.

This clonotype was picked up a small number of times. CDR3 nucleotide sequence: TGTGCCAGCAGTTTAGATCCAGGGGGTTCACCCCTCCACTTT. Translating gives CASSLDPGGSPLHF. The rearrangement joins TRBV9 to TRBJ1-6, with TRBD1 identical over 7 bases. V shed 5 bases, J shed 9 bases, and the junction held 8 bases outside the gene matches. This CDR3 is built from 14 residues. Germline V lookup: CDR1 SGDLS, CDR2 YYNGEE. Combining the CDR3 with reference TRBV9 and TRBJ1-6 gives the whole variable domain DSGVTQTPKHLITATGQRVTLRCSPRSGDLSVYWYQQSLDQGLQFLIQYYNGEERAKGNILERFSAQQFPDLHSELNLSSLELGDSALYFCASSLDPGGSPLHFGNGTRLTVT.

In this sample, this clonotype turned up a few times. The chain uses TRBV28 and TRBJ2-7; D not certain. CDR3 size: 13 residues. The germline CDR1 and CDR2 sequences are MDHEN and SYDVKM. V dropped 4 bases and J dropped 2 bases, with 9 bases sitting between them. The CDR3 protein is CASSSISPYEQYF. CDR3 sequence (DNA): TGTGCCAGCAGTTCCATATCCCCCTACGAGCAGTACTTC.